One sample yielded the 12 T cell receptor beta chains listed below, sequenced in a study of T-cell reconstitution after alpha-beta-depleted transplantation in children. Unique molecular identifiers were incorporated when the TCRbeta library was constructed. Using its own MiXCR run on the PCR reads, TCRdb lists one record per CDR3 protein. This repertoire shows some 150,000 distinct CDR3 sequences, 8% to 10% found once; its top ten account for around 18%. The material sequenced was PBMCs, mostly from graft donor cells, taken 180 days after TCRalphabeta/CD19-depleted stem cell transplant. The origin of the receptors is a female patient between 2 and 15 years old who had a stem cell transplant for congenital amegakaryocytic thrombocytopenia, so the T cells may come from the graft donor.

This clonotype was picked up a small number of times. J is TRBJ2-3 and V is TRBV24-1, with 11 nucleotides matching TRBD1. The ends lost 2 bases at V and 5 bases at J; junction bases unmatched: 8. Germline V gives CDR1 KGHDR, CDR2 SFDVKD. The CDR3 sequence is 17 residues long. CDR3 protein: CATSDSEDRGQQDTQYF. CDR3 nucleotides: TGTGCCACCAGTGATTCCGAGGACAGGGGGCAACAAGATACGCAGTATTTT.

Ten or more counts support this clonotype. The chain carries TRBV5-1 and TRBJ2-1; TRBD1 aligns across 9 bases. The trim removed 5 bases at V and 8 bases at J, leaving 8 bases unmatched. The CDR3 is 14 amino acids. From germline, CDR1 is SGHRS and CDR2 YFSETQ. CDR3 sequence reads: CASSIGTGLDEQFF. CDR3 DNA sequence: TGCGCCAGCAGTATAGGGACAGGGTTGGATGAGCAGTTCTTC.

This clonotype has more than one count but fewer than ten. V is TRBV18 and J is TRBJ2-7, with D maybe TRBD1 (6 bases). The CDR3 runs 13 residues. CDR1 KGHSH and CDR2 LQKENI come from the germline V gene. V lost 3 bases and J 2 bases, leaving 8 bases between the germline ends. The DNA of the CDR3 is TGTGCCAGCTCACCGCAGGGGCCCTACGAGCAGTACTTC. The encoded protein is CASSPQGPYEQYF.

This chain uses TRBV20-1 with TRBJ2-7; the D is unclear. Germline CDR1 DFQATT, CDR2 SNEGSKA (reference sequence). This CDR3 has 14 amino acids. V lost 0 bases and J 7 bases, leaving 16 bases between the germline ends. The CDR3 protein is CSARDHRTTWEQYF. CDR3 nucleotides: TGCAGTGCTAGAGATCATCGGACGACGTGGGAGCAGTACTTC.

This clonotype was observed many times. The rearrangement links TRBV6-2 or TRBV6-3 to TRBJ2-1; D is possibly TRBD1 (5 bases). CDR1 is MNHEY, CDR2 SVGEGT, per germline. V shed 9 bases and J shed 1 base, with 16 bases lying between them. This CDR3 spans 15 amino acids. CDR3 sequence (DNA): TGTGCCAGTACCGGCGTGACAGCATCCTACAATGAGCAGTTCTTC. This gives the protein CASTGVTASYNEQFF.

This clonotype was recorded at least ten times. The chain recombines TRBV29-1 with TRBJ1-4; no firm D call. Germline-derived CDR1 and CDR2 are SQVTM and ANQGSEA. This CDR3 is 11 amino acids long. V lost 6 bases and J lost 8, with 10 bases in between. The chain's CDR3 is CSVRTSEKLFF. CDR3 DNA: TGCAGCGTGCGCACAAGCGAAAAACTGTTTTTT.

This clonotype has at least ten counts. The chain uses TRBV20-1 and TRBJ2-5; D not certain. This CDR3 contains 10 residues. The ends were cut back, 3 bases at V and 1 base at J, with 0 bases in the middle. Germline V gives CDR1 DFQATT, CDR2 SNEGSKA (reference sequence). CDR3 DNA: TGCAGTGCTAGCCAAGAGACCCAGTACTTC. It translates to CSASQETQYF.

The chain employs TRBV28 and TRBJ2-6; 9 bases map to TRBD1. The J segment lost 0 bases and the V segment lost 7 bases, leaving 13 bases of the junction unmatched. The V gene's germline CDR1 is MDHEN and CDR2 SYDVKM. This CDR3 has 19 amino acids. The CDR3, as DNA: TGTGCCAGCACCCCGGGACAGGGACTTCCTCTCTCTGGGGCCAACGTCCTGACTTTC. Translated, it gives CASTPGQGLPLSGANVLTF. Drawing the rest from reference TRBV28 and TRBJ2-6, the complete variable domain is DVKVTQSSRYLVKRTGEKVFLECVQDMDHENMFWYRQDPGLGLRLIYFSYDVKMKEKGDIPEGYSVSREKKERFSLILESASTNQTSMYLCASTPGQGLPLSGANVLTFGAGSRLTVL.

This clonotype has a count of ten or more. This sequence joins TRBV29-1 and TRBJ2-3, with 8 bases fitting TRBD2. V was pared by 7 bases and J by 5 bases, with 5 bases of the junction left unmatched. The CDR3 has 12 amino acids. Per germline, CDR1 SQVTM and CDR2 ANQGSEA. The CDR3 reads CSAGLAGDTQYF. CDR3 DNA sequence: TGCAGCGCTGGACTAGCAGGAGATACGCAGTATTTT.

Comment on this clonotype: This may stem from a read error, because a much larger clone lies one nucleotide away. The V gene is TRBV15, the J gene TRBJ2-7, with a possible D match to TRBD2 (6 bases). The CDR3 has 17 residues. Per the germline V gene, CDR1 is LNHNV and CDR2 is YYDKDF (reference sequence). The CDR3 region is CATSRDGGPGPPYEHYF. The DNA of the CDR3 is TGTGCCACCAGCAGAGATGGAGGGCCGGGCCCCCCCTACGAGCACTACTTC.

This clonotype showed up many times. The J gene is TRBJ1-2, the V gene TRBV28; tentatively, D is TRBD1 (6 bases). V was clipped by 3 bases and J by 2 bases, with 10 bases between them. This CDR3 contains 14 residues. The germline CDR1 and CDR2 sequences are MDHEN and SYDVKM. CDR3 sequence reads: CASSLEQGNYGYTF. CDR3 nucleotide sequence: TGTGCCAGCAGTTTGGAACAGGGAAACTATGGCTACACCTTC.

There are many counts of this clonotype. This chain joins TRBV20-1 and TRBJ2-3; 7 bases match TRBD2. CDR1 and CDR2 from the germline V gene are DFQATT and SNEGSKA (reference sequence). V was clipped by 2 bases and J by 2 bases; unmatched bases: 7. The CDR3 extends over 15 amino acids. The CDR3 region has the DNA TGCAGTGCTAGAAGGTCTAGCGGCCTCACAGATACGCAGTATTTT. Translated, it gives CSARRSSGLTDTQYF.